This paragraph covers one T cell receptor beta chain sequence. Its antigen is not yet known. Per-nucleotide qualities are absent, and no much larger clonotype sits a single base away. In the prospective study, participants were roughly 18 to 89 years old, resided in about 25 geographic areas of the United States, and were enrolled through a virtual design. In the prospective study, cohorts were assigned on the basis of participant-reported clinical history obtained from a screening survey and a study questionnaire. For ImmuneRACE Cohort 3, a participant was defined as recovered based on two consecutive negative NP/OP PCR tests, clearance by a healthcare professional, or resolution of symptoms. Each participant in the prospective study had whole blood, serum and a nasopharyngeal or oropharyngeal swab collected by mobile phlebotomists. Over a roughly two-month period, participants in the prospective study had the option of providing additional blood draws and questionnaires. Prospective study blood samples were shipped either frozen or at room temperature before DNA extraction.

TCRbeta CDR3 regions were amplified from genomic DNA using the immunoSEQ Assay, a bias-controlled multiplex PCR. Processing in the source paper ran as follows. Nucleated cell counts per sample were estimated from amplification of reference gene primers within the assay. To quantify the absolute abundance of each unique TCRbeta CDR3 rearrangement, sequence reads were collapsed and filtered. For each sample, productive Simpson clonality was calculated as the square root of Simpson's diversity index over productive rearrangements. Sourced from immuneACCESS, this table was stored by TCRdb with only in-frame sequences that have V and J called. A share of the clones is absent; for the studies checked, an unresolved V gene accounts for under half, and the remainder has no known explanation. That table furnishes V, J and clone size, whereas the DNA furnished D and trimming. The sample profile shows roughly 240,000 clones; around 86% of them were found once. The ten largest make up around 2% of the sample.

These data are taken from a study of blood T cell repertoires in COVID-19 (dated by TCRdb to the early 2020s). Concerning the study at large: Collaborator samples came from the United States, Italy and Spain and covered acute and convalescent phases of COVID-19. The material from the prospective study consisted of cDNA or gDNA derived from T cells, B-cell-depleted T cells, or PBMCs. The dataset comprised deeply sampled blood TCRbeta repertoires from subjects exposed to, actively infected with, or recovered from COVID-19. A freely available public database, intended as a resource for researchers studying the immune response to SARS-CoV-2, is where the repertoires were released. Samples were obtained from the ongoing ImmuneRACE study (first 160 participants) and from about 1,300 subjects provided by 6 global collaborators. A de-identified subject ID, COVID-19 status, age in years and sex were almost always included in the sample metadata. Where available, HLA class I and class II types were obtained from metadata supplied by the sample provider rather than from assay-based typing.

Paper-wide results and their limitations: The quantity of clinical and demographic metadata differed by source and by participant and was supplied without curation.

The germline V gene gives CDR1 as SGDLS and CDR2 as YYNGEE. V is cut back by 4 bases and J by 3 bases, with 6 bases in the junction unmatched. CDR3 length: 15 amino acids, cysteine to phenylalanine. The DNA shown is the 45-base CDR3, in frame from base 1. The receptor chain draws on TRBV9 and TRBJ2-7; TRBD2 lines up with 11 middle nucleotides. This sequence was found in a woman aged 45-60 years who had recovered from COVID-19. The sequenced sample was PBMCs or T cells enriched from blood (not recorded which). The DNA reads TGTGCCAGCAGCCCAACTAGCGGGAGAATCTACGAGCAGTACTTC. It is translated as CASSPTSGRIYEQYF.